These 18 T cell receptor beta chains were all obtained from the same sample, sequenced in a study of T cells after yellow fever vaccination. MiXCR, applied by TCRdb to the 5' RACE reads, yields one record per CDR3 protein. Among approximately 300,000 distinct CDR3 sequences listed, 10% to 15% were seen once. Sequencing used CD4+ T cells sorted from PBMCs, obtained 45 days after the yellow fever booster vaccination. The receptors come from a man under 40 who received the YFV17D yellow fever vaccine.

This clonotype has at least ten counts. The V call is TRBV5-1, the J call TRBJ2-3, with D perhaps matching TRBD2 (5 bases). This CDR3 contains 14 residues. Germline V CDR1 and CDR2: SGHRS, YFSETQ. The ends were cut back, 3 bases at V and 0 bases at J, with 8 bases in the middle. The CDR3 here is CASSSSGSTDTQYF. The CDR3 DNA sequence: TGCGCCAGCAGCTCAAGCGGAAGCACAGATACGCAGTATTTT.

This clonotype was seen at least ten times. CDR3 sequence: CASSLAGLAGAGANVLTF. As DNA, the CDR3 is TGTGCCAGCAGCTTAGCAGGACTAGCGGGAGCTGGGGCCAACGTCCTGACTTTC. This chain connects TRBV7-2 to TRBJ2-6, with 13 bases fitting TRBD2. J was trimmed by 2 bases and V by 0 bases; bases with no gene match: 1. The CDR3 length is 18 residues. Germline CDR1 and CDR2: SGHTA and FQGNSA.

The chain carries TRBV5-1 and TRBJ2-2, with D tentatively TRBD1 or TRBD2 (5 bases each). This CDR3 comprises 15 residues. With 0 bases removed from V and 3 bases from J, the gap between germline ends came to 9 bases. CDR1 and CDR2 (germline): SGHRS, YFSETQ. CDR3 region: CASSLEGTDTGELFF. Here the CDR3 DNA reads TGCGCCAGCAGCTTGGAAGGGACGGACACCGGGGAGCTGTTTTTT.

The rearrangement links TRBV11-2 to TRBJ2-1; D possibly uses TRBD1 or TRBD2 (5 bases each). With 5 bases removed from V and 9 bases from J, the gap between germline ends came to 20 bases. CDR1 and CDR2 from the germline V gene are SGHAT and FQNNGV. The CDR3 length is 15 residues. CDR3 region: CASSQGHLWGSEQFF. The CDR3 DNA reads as TGTGCCAGCAGCCAAGGGCATTTATGGGGGAGTGAGCAGTTCTTC.

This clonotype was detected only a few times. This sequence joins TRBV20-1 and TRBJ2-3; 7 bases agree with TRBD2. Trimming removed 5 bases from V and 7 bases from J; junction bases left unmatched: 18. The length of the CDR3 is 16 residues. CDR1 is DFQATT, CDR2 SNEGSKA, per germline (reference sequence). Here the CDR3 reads CSAGKTPSGILNTQYF. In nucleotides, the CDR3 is TGCAGTGCTGGAAAGACCCCGAGCGGGATTCTAAATACGCAGTATTTT.

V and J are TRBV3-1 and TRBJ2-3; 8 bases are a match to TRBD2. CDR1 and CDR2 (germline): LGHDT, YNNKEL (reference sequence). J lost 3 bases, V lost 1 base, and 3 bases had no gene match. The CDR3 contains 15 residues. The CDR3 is CASSQGLATTDTQYF. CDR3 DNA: TGTGCCAGCAGCCAAGGACTAGCGACGACAGATACGCAGTATTTT.

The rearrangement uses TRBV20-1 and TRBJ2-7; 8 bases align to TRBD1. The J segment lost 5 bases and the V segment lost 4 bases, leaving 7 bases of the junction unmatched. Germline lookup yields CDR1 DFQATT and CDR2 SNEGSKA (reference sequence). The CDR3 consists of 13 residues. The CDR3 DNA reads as TGCAGTGCTACGGACAGGGAACACGACGAGCAGTACTTC. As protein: CSATDREHDEQYF.

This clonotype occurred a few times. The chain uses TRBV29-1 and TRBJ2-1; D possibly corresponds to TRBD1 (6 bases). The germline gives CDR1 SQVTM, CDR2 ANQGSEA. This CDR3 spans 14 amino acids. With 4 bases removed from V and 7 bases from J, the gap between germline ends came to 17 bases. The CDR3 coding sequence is TGCAGCGTTGTGGACAGTATAAAGGTTAATGAGCAGTTCTTC. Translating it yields CSVVDSIKVNEQFF.

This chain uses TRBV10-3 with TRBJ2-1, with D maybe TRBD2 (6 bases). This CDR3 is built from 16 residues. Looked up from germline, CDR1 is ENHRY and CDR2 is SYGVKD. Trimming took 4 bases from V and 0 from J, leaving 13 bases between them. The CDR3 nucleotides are TGTGCCATCAGTGGGGAGGTTGGAAGCTCCTACAATGAGCAGTTCTTC. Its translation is CAISGEVGSSYNEQFF.

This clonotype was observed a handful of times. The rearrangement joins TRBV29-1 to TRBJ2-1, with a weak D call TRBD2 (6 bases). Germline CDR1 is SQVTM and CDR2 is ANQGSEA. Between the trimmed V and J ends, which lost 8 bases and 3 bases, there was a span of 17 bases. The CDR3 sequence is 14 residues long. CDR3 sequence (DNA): TGCAGCCTAACCCCAGGGACTGTCTACAATGAGCAGTTCTTC. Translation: CSLTPGTVYNEQFF.

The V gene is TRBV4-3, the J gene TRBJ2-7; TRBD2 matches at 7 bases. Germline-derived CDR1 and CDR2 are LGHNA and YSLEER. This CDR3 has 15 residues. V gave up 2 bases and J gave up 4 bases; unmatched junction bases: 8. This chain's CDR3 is CASSQTSDVTYEQYF. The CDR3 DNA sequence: TGCGCCAGCAGCCAAACTAGCGATGTCACTTACGAGCAGTACTTC.

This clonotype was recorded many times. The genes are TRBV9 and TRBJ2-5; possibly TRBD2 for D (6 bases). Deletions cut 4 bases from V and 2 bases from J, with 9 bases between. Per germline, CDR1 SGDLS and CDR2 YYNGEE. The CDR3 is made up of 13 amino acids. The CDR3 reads CASSRGLQETQYF. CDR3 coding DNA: TGTGCCAGCAGCAGGGGACTTCAAGAGACCCAGTACTTC.

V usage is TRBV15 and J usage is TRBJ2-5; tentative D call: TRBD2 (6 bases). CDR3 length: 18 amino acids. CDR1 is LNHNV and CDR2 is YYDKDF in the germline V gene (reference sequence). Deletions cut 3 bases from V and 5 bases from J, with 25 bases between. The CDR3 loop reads CATSSTLALGKNLETQYF. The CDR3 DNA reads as TGTGCCACCAGCAGTACACTAGCTTTGGGGAAAAATCTGGAGACCCAGTACTTC. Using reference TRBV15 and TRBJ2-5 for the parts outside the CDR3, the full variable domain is DAMVIQNPRYQVTQFGKPVTLSCSQTLNHNVMYWYQQKSSQAPKLLFHYYDKDFNNEADTPDNFQSRRPNTSFCFLDIRSPGLGDTAMYLCATSSTLALGKNLETQYFGPGTRLLVL.

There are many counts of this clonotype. The CDR3 region is CAISEQNQPQHF. CDR3 in DNA: TGTGCCATCAGTGAGCAGAATCAGCCCCAGCATTTT. The gene calls are TRBV10-3 and TRBJ1-5; D is ambiguous. The CDR3 contains 12 residues. The germline V and J ends were trimmed by 2 bases and 4 bases, with 3 bases remaining between them. The V gene's germline CDR1 is ENHRY and CDR2 SYGVKD.

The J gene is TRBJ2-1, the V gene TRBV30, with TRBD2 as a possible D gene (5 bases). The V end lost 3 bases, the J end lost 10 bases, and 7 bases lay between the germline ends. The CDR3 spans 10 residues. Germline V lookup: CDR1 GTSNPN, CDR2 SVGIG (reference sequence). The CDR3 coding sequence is TGTGCCTGGAGGGACTTGGAGCAGTTCTTC. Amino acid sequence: CAWRDLEQFF.

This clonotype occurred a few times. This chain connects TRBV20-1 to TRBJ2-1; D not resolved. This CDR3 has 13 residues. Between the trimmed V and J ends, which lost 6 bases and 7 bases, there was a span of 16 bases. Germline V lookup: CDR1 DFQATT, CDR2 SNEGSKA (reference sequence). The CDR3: CSAEEGRNNEQFF. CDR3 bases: TGCAGTGCCGAGGAAGGGCGGAATAATGAGCAGTTCTTC.

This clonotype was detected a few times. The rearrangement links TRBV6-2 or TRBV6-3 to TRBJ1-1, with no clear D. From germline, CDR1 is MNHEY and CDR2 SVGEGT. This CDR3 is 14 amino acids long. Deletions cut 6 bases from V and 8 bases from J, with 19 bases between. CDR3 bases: TGTGCCAGCAGCATCCTAGGAAAGGAAGGGGAAGCTTTCTTT. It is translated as CASSILGKEGEAFF.

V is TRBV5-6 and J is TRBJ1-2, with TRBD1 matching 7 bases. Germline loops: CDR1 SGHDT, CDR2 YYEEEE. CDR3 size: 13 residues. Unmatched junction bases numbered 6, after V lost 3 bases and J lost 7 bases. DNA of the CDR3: TGTGCCAGCAGCTCCCAGGGGGTACCTGGCTACACCTTC. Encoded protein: CASSSQGVPGYTF.